This is a list of T cell receptor beta chains from one sample in a study of blood T cell repertoires in COVID-19. TCRdb's copy holds only in-frame clones and misses some; the assay was immunoSEQ multiplex PCR. The sample has 200,000 to 250,000 clones; around 81% are singletons. The sequenced sample was peripheral blood. All receptors come from a woman aged 65 to 85 with acute or convalescent COVID-19. Both conserved end residues are part of each CDR3. The order of the fields is CDR3 protein, J gene, V gene, D gene. The D gene is left open where the match is weak.

CASSAAGTDPGNTIYF	TRBJ1-3	TRBV7-2	TRBD1
CASSLLDGGSEAFF	TRBJ1-1	TRBV7-9	NA
CASSYTGGDGQKLFF	TRBJ1-4	TRBV4-3	TRBD1
CASSRGAGELFF	TRBJ2-2	TRBV7-6	NA
CASRSDRALTDTQYF	TRBJ2-3	TRBV5-4	TRBD1
CASSYGTGIAPQHF	TRBJ1-5	TRBV6-2/TRBV6-3	TRBD1
CASSPPINGGIYGYTF	TRBJ1-2	TRBV18	NA
CASGLGHSGTDTQYF	TRBJ2-3	TRBV12-5	TRBD2
CASSRTSRETQYF	TRBJ2-5	TRBV18	TRBD2
CTSGWTGRRGPQHF	TRBJ1-5	TRBV1	NA
CASSDYRGGTGELFF	TRBJ2-2	TRBV9	NA
CASFRTGQETQYF	TRBJ2-5	TRBV11-2	TRBD1
CASSKDREYSPLHF	TRBJ1-6	TRBV5-1	TRBD1
CASSYSHGGEKLFF	TRBJ1-4	TRBV6-9	NA
CASSPDSYVEQYF	TRBJ2-7	TRBV7-2	NA
CASSPQPGGNEQFF	TRBJ2-1	TRBV18	TRBD2
CASSLRLAGGPGDTQYF	TRBJ2-3	TRBV11-2	TRBD2
CASIPGGQGRKNDGGYTF	TRBJ1-2	TRBV19	TRBD1
CASSQDEGGSTEAFF	TRBJ1-1	TRBV4-3	NA
CASSRDLETQYF	TRBJ2-5	TRBV9	NA
CASSLGQGSTDTQYF	TRBJ2-3	TRBV5-4	TRBD1
CASSWTEYMNTEAFF	TRBJ1-1	TRBV19	NA
CASRAAGVYNEQFF	TRBJ2-1	TRBV7-9	TRBD2
CATSGHETGQETQYF	TRBJ2-5	TRBV24-1	NA
CASSQGRERGNVFF	TRBJ2-1	TRBV3-1/TRBV3-2	NA
CASSYKFRQGGSPLHF	TRBJ1-6	TRBV27	TRBD1
CATSDSGQAQETQYF	TRBJ2-5	TRBV24-1	TRBD1
CASSLGTSGIQETQYF	TRBJ2-5	TRBV5-6	TRBD2
CASSISNTEAFF	TRBJ1-1	TRBV11-3	NA
CASSRPRGTQYF	TRBJ2-3	TRBV6-5	NA
CASSRGSNRGNSPLHF	TRBJ1-6	TRBV5-6	TRBD1
CASSLAGRGFDGYEQYF	TRBJ2-7	TRBV7-9	NA
CASSIGSAGANVLTF	TRBJ2-6	TRBV19	NA
CASSLQAGGPADTQYF	TRBJ2-3	TRBV5-4	TRBD2
CASSYPQEGKTEAFF	TRBJ1-1	TRBV6-5	NA
CASSSGTGNSPLHF	TRBJ1-6	TRBV18	TRBD1
CASSYTRGTMNTEAFF	TRBJ1-1	TRBV3-1/TRBV3-2	NA
CASSPGDQPQHF	TRBJ1-5	TRBV19	NA
CASSDGLATDTQYF	TRBJ2-3	TRBV6-4	NA
CASSDQQGAGGYTF	TRBJ1-2	TRBV2	TRBD1
CASVVDETVYQPQHF	TRBJ1-5	TRBV6-5	NA
CATSGTGRGPDTQYF	TRBJ2-3	TRBV24-1	NA
CASKGGEGTDTQYF	TRBJ2-3	TRBV5-1	NA
CASSQAGDETQYF	TRBJ2-5	TRBV3-1/TRBV3-2	NA
CASSPPSGASTDTQYF	TRBJ2-3	TRBV18	NA
CASGLNEQFF	TRBJ2-1	TRBV7-2	NA
CAWSARPNYGYTF	TRBJ1-2	TRBV30	NA
CASETRSGGYNEQFF	TRBJ2-1	TRBV6-5	TRBD2
CASSQDPGVVGNTIYF	TRBJ1-3	TRBV3-1/TRBV3-2	NA